This T cell receptor (beta chain) emerged from a study of tissue T cells after allogeneic stem cell transplantation. Study-wide points: Few T cell clones were shared across patients, but motif clusters showed tissue-specific shared signatures. Sampling depth was limited, and the cohort was small and clinically varied.

Assay used: immunoSEQ multiplex PCR; TCRdb lists only in-frame clones, some missing. The table includes about 50,000 clones, roughly 75% detected once. This CDR3 has 14 residues. The germline V gene has CDR1 SGHSA and CDR2 FRNQAP. Deletions cut 0 bases from V and 6 bases from J, with 11 bases between. Remarks on this clone: Its target is unknown. These gene names are mouse names. The read is 1 residue too short to cover the CDR3 end, so that end is filled in from the germline J gene.

This receptor was obtained from a pool of C57BL/6 mice in good health. This sequence joins TRBV16 and TRBJ1-1; D is unclear. The sequenced sample was sorted cells pooled from one or two spleens. The part of the CDR3 DNA that was read is TGTGCAAGCAGCTTAGATGTGGGGAGATCAGAAGTCTTC. This gives the protein CASSLDVGRSEVF. The full CDR3 protein is CASSLDVGRSEVFF. Filled out from reference TRBV16 and TRBJ1-1, the complete variable domain reads NAGVIQTPRHKVTGKGQEATLWCEPISGHSAVFWYRQTIVQGLEFLTYFRNQAPIDDSGMPKERFSAQMPNQSHSTLKIQSTQPQDSAVYLCASSLDVGRSEVFFGKGTRLTVV.